This is a list of T cell receptor beta chains from one sample in a study of cytomegalovirus exposure and HLA in healthy donors. Clones were sequenced by immunoSEQ multiplex PCR, and TCRdb holds only the in-frame ones, with some missing. The sample carries fewer than 150,000 clones, roughly three quarters recorded once. The sequenced sample consisted of PBMCs. Source of these receptors: a man aged 25 to 45 in good health and CMV-seronegative. Both conserved end residues are part of each CDR3. The D gene is left open where the match is weak. Only some rows state a clone size, as once, few, many or a class for expanded clones.

j_call: TRBJ2-5; clone_size: NA; d_call: NA; v_call: TRBV10-2; cdr3_aa: CASSEKGLRTETQYF; cdr3_nt: TGCGCCAGCAGTGAGAAAGGACTGCGGACAGAGACCCAGTACTTC
j_call: TRBJ2-5; clone_size: NA; d_call: NA; v_call: TRBV5-1; cdr3_aa: CASRLAADEETQYF; cdr3_nt: TGCGCCAGCAGGCTCGCGGCCGATGAGGAGACCCAGTACTTC
j_call: TRBJ2-5; clone_size: NA; d_call: TRBD1; v_call: TRBV28; cdr3_aa: CASRPGRQGERGYQETQYF; cdr3_nt: TGTGCCAGCAGACCAGGCCGACAGGGGGAGAGAGGGTACCAAGAGACCCAGTACTTC
j_call: TRBJ1-1; clone_size: NA; d_call: NA; v_call: TRBV19; cdr3_aa: CATSINYGNTEAFF; cdr3_nt: TGTGCCACCTCGATCAATTACGGGAACACTGAAGCTTTCTTT
j_call: TRBJ1-2; clone_size: NA; d_call: NA; v_call: TRBV30; cdr3_aa: CAWRPPGLGYGYTF; cdr3_nt: TGTGCCTGGAGACCACCGGGTTTGGGCTATGGCTACACCTTC
j_call: TRBJ2-2; clone_size: NA; d_call: TRBD2; v_call: TRBV5-1; cdr3_aa: CASSSGASGNTGELFF; cdr3_nt: TGCGCCAGCAGCTCCGGGGCTAGCGGTAACACCGGGGAGCTGTTTTTT
j_call: TRBJ2-5; clone_size: NA; d_call: TRBD1; v_call: TRBV7-7; cdr3_aa: CASSLGQGYETQYF; cdr3_nt: TGTGCTAGCAGCTTGGGACAGGGGTATGAGACCCAGTACTTC
j_call: TRBJ2-7; clone_size: NA; d_call: TRBD2; v_call: TRBV5-1; cdr3_aa: CASRLGGDGSYEQYF; cdr3_nt: TGCGCCAGCAGGTTGGGGGGGGACGGTTCCTACGAGCAGTACTTC
j_call: TRBJ2-5; clone_size: NA; d_call: TRBD1; v_call: TRBV7-8; cdr3_aa: CASSFRYRGVETQYF; cdr3_nt: TGTGCCAGCAGCTTCCGCTACAGGGGGGTAGAGACCCAGTACTTC
j_call: TRBJ2-3; clone_size: NA; d_call: TRBD2; v_call: TRBV2; cdr3_aa: CASSARGLAGGPRQTDTQYF; cdr3_nt: TGTGCCAGCAGTGCCCGGGGACTAGCGGGAGGGCCGAGGCAAACAGATACGCAGTATTTT
j_call: TRBJ2-2; clone_size: NA; d_call: TRBD2; v_call: TRBV6-5; cdr3_aa: CASSYSLAGVSGELFF; cdr3_nt: TGTGCCAGCAGTTACTCGCTAGCGGGAGTATCCGGGGAGCTGTTTTTT
j_call: TRBJ2-5; clone_size: NA; d_call: TRBD1; v_call: TRBV20-1; cdr3_aa: CSAEDRETQYF; cdr3_nt: TGCAGTGCTGAGGACAGGGAGACCCAGTACTTC
j_call: TRBJ2-7; clone_size: few; d_call: TRBD2; v_call: TRBV6-5; cdr3_aa: CASSRLALSSYEQYF; cdr3_nt: TGTGCCAGCAGCCGACTAGCGCTGAGCTCCTACGAGCAGTACTTC
j_call: TRBJ2-2; clone_size: NA; d_call: NA; v_call: TRBV5-4; cdr3_aa: CASLGSGPGELFF; cdr3_nt: TGTGCCAGCCTTGGGTCGGGTCCCGGGGAGCTGTTTTTT
j_call: TRBJ2-7; clone_size: NA; d_call: NA; v_call: TRBV6-6; cdr3_aa: CASSVGQASYEQYF; cdr3_nt: TGTGCCAGCAGCGTGGGGCAGGCCTCCTACGAGCAGTACTTC
j_call: TRBJ1-1; clone_size: once; d_call: NA; v_call: TRBV7-9; cdr3_aa: CASSTSAGTEAFF; cdr3_nt: TGTGCCAGCAGCACCAGCGCGGGCACTGAAGCTTTCTTT
j_call: TRBJ2-7; clone_size: NA; d_call: NA; v_call: TRBV4-1; cdr3_aa: CASSQDHTDARGEQYF; cdr3_nt: TGCGCCAGCAGCCAAGATCATACCGACGCTCGGGGGGAGCAGTACTTC
j_call: TRBJ2-7; clone_size: NA; d_call: TRBD2; v_call: TRBV10-2; cdr3_aa: CASSVGLAAYEQYF; cdr3_nt: TGCGCCAGCAGTGTGGGACTAGCGGCCTACGAGCAGTACTTC
j_call: TRBJ2-3; clone_size: NA; d_call: TRBD2; v_call: TRBV29-1; cdr3_aa: CSVGGVGTTDTQYF; cdr3_nt: TGCAGCGTGGGAGGGGTTGGGACCACAGATACGCAGTATTTT
j_call: TRBJ2-1; clone_size: NA; d_call: NA; v_call: TRBV30; cdr3_aa: CAWDLGSSEQFF; cdr3_nt: TGTGCCTGGGACTTAGGGAGCTCTGAGCAGTTCTTC
j_call: TRBJ2-2; clone_size: NA; d_call: TRBD1; v_call: TRBV18; cdr3_aa: CASSPSVGQSNTGELFF; cdr3_nt: TGTGCCAGCTCACCATCCGTGGGACAGTCGAACACCGGGGAGCTGTTTTTT
j_call: TRBJ2-7; clone_size: few; d_call: NA; v_call: TRBV10-1; cdr3_aa: CASSESGSSYEQYF; cdr3_nt: TGCGCCAGCAGTGAGTCAGGGAGCTCCTACGAGCAGTACTTC
j_call: TRBJ2-4; clone_size: NA; d_call: NA; v_call: TRBV6-1; cdr3_aa: CASRQFPKNIQYF; cdr3_nt: TGTGCCAGCAGACAATTTCCCAAAAACATTCAGTACTTC
j_call: TRBJ2-7; clone_size: NA; d_call: TRBD2; v_call: TRBV2; cdr3_aa: CASSGGSGRANEQYF; cdr3_nt: TGTGCCAGCAGTGGGGGTAGCGGGAGGGCCAACGAGCAGTACTTC
j_call: TRBJ2-1; clone_size: NA; d_call: TRBD2; v_call: TRBV5-1; cdr3_aa: CASSLTSGSYNEQFF; cdr3_nt: TGCGCCAGCAGCCTTACTAGCGGGAGTTACAATGAGCAGTTCTTC
j_call: TRBJ2-1; clone_size: NA; d_call: TRBD1; v_call: TRBV2; cdr3_aa: CASSPTGVYNEQFF; cdr3_nt: TGTGCCAGCAGTCCTACAGGGGTCTACAATGAGCAGTTCTTC
j_call: TRBJ2-2; clone_size: NA; d_call: NA; v_call: TRBV7-8; cdr3_aa: CASTLRRASNTGELFF; cdr3_nt: TGTGCCAGCACCCTAAGGAGGGCCTCGAACACCGGGGAGCTGTTTTTT
j_call: TRBJ2-7; clone_size: NA; d_call: TRBD1; v_call: TRBV2; cdr3_aa: CARGTGGSYEQYF; cdr3_nt: TGTGCCAGAGGGACAGGGGGCTCCTACGAGCAGTACTTC
j_call: TRBJ2-7; clone_size: NA; d_call: NA; v_call: TRBV21-1; cdr3_aa: CASSKRLGQGATEQYF; cdr3_nt: TGTGCCAGCAGCAAGCGTCTTGGACAGGGGGCGACTGAGCAGTACTTC
j_call: TRBJ2-3; clone_size: NA; d_call: NA; v_call: TRBV5-1; cdr3_aa: CASTPRTTVYTDTQYF; cdr3_nt: TGCGCCAGCACCCCGCGGACTACCGTCTACACAGATACGCAGTATTTT
j_call: TRBJ1-2; clone_size: NA; d_call: NA; v_call: TRBV15; cdr3_aa: CATSRVQAEFYGYTF; cdr3_nt: TGTGCCACCAGCAGAGTACAGGCCGAATTCTATGGCTACACCTTC
j_call: TRBJ1-1; clone_size: NA; d_call: TRBD1; v_call: TRBV10-2; cdr3_aa: CASSTTGEWTEAFF; cdr3_nt: TGCGCCAGCAGCACTACAGGGGAATGGACTGAAGCTTTCTTT
j_call: TRBJ2-3; clone_size: NA; d_call: NA; v_call: TRBV5-1; cdr3_aa: CASSLWGDSTDTQYF; cdr3_nt: TGCGCCAGCAGCTTGTGGGGGGATAGCACAGATACGCAGTATTTT
j_call: TRBJ2-4; clone_size: few; d_call: TRBD1; v_call: TRBV10-3; cdr3_aa: CAISESPSATGGIQYF; cdr3_nt: TGTGCCATCAGTGAGTCTCCCTCGGCCACAGGGGGTATTCAGTACTTC
j_call: TRBJ2-7; clone_size: few; d_call: TRBD2; v_call: TRBV28; cdr3_aa: CASSPPGLASEQYF; cdr3_nt: TGTGCCAGCAGTCCCCCGGGACTAGCGTCCGAGCAGTACTTC
j_call: TRBJ2-7; clone_size: NA; d_call: TRBD2; v_call: TRBV28; cdr3_aa: CASRKAGNSYEQYF; cdr3_nt: TGTGCCAGCAGAAAAGCGGGAAACTCCTACGAGCAGTACTTC
j_call: TRBJ2-3; clone_size: NA; d_call: TRBD2; v_call: TRBV4-1; cdr3_aa: CASSPWGSGRADTQYF; cdr3_nt: TGCGCCAGCAGCCCCTGGGGGAGCGGGAGGGCAGATACGCAGTATTTT
j_call: TRBJ2-3; clone_size: NA; d_call: NA; v_call: TRBV5-4; cdr3_aa: CASSLLTHTRSDDTQYF; cdr3_nt: TGTGCCAGCAGCTTGCTTACTCACACCCGTAGCGACGATACGCAGTATTTT
j_call: TRBJ2-7; clone_size: NA; d_call: TRBD1; v_call: TRBV2; cdr3_aa: CASSDRLRDRCF; cdr3_nt: TGTGCCAGCAGTGATAGGTTGCGGGACAGGTGCTTC
j_call: TRBJ2-5; clone_size: NA; d_call: NA; v_call: TRBV10-1; cdr3_aa: CASSAAVAGETQYF; cdr3_nt: TGCGCCAGCAGTGCGGCGGTCGCGGGCGAGACCCAGTACTTC
j_call: TRBJ2-7; clone_size: NA; d_call: NA; v_call: TRBV7-9; cdr3_aa: CASSLGVGQGRNEQYF; cdr3_nt: TGTGCCAGCAGCTTAGGGGTCGGCCAGGGTAGGAACGAGCAGTACTTC
j_call: TRBJ2-1; clone_size: NA; d_call: TRBD2; v_call: TRBV5-1; cdr3_aa: CASSLEPSGRALYNEQFF; cdr3_nt: TGCGCCAGCAGCTTGGAGCCCAGCGGGAGGGCCCTCTACAATGAGCAGTTCTTC
j_call: TRBJ2-5; clone_size: few; d_call: NA; v_call: TRBV7-3; cdr3_aa: CASSLFFQETQYF; cdr3_nt: TGTGCCAGCAGCTTATTCTTCCAAGAGACCCAGTACTTC
j_call: TRBJ2-3; clone_size: few; d_call: TRBD2; v_call: TRBV10-3; cdr3_aa: CAISEVEASGIADTQYF; cdr3_nt: TGTGCCATCAGTGAGGTCGAGGCTAGCGGGATAGCAGATACGCAGTATTTT
j_call: TRBJ2-7; clone_size: NA; d_call: TRBD2; v_call: TRBV10-1; cdr3_aa: CASSEARTSGNSEQYF; cdr3_nt: TGCGCCAGCAGTGAGGCCCGGACTAGCGGGAACTCCGAGCAGTACTTC
j_call: TRBJ2-5; clone_size: NA; d_call: TRBD2; v_call: TRBV5-4; cdr3_aa: CASSPGRGTTGLQETQYF; cdr3_nt: TGTGCCAGCAGTCCCGGGAGGGGAACGACAGGACTCCAAGAGACCCAGTACTTC
j_call: TRBJ2-2; clone_size: NA; d_call: TRBD2; v_call: TRBV7-9; cdr3_aa: CASSLTSGVTGELFF; cdr3_nt: TGTGCCAGCAGCCTTACTAGCGGAGTCACCGGGGAGCTGTTTTTT
j_call: TRBJ2-6; clone_size: NA; d_call: TRBD1; v_call: TRBV5-1; cdr3_aa: CASSLTGGLSGANVLTF; cdr3_nt: TGCGCCAGCAGCTTGACAGGGGGCCTCTCTGGGGCCAACGTCCTGACTTTC
j_call: TRBJ2-7; clone_size: NA; d_call: TRBD1; v_call: TRBV5-1; cdr3_aa: CASSPGTGGPYEQYF; cdr3_nt: TGCGCCAGCAGCCCCGGGACAGGGGGTCCCTACGAGCAGTACTTC
j_call: TRBJ1-4; clone_size: NA; d_call: NA; v_call: TRBV7-7; cdr3_aa: CASSAGGNEKLFF; cdr3_nt: TGTGCTAGCAGCGCCGGAGGGAATGAAAAACTGTTTTTT
j_call: TRBJ2-4; clone_size: NA; d_call: NA; v_call: TRBV28; cdr3_aa: CAGADLGGNIQYF; cdr3_nt: TGTGCCGGAGCGGATCTAGGCGGGAACATTCAGTACTTC
j_call: TRBJ2-7; clone_size: NA; d_call: TRBD1; v_call: TRBV19; cdr3_aa: CASSITGGIGEQYF; cdr3_nt: TGTGCCAGTAGTATAACAGGGGGCATAGGCGAGCAGTACTTC
j_call: TRBJ2-7; clone_size: NA; d_call: TRBD2; v_call: TRBV2; cdr3_aa: CASSESSASGSDEQYF; cdr3_nt: TGTGCCAGCAGTGAAAGTTCGGCTAGCGGGAGCGATGAGCAGTACTTC
j_call: TRBJ2-7; clone_size: few; d_call: NA; v_call: TRBV6-1; cdr3_aa: CASEGESSSYEQYF; cdr3_nt: TGTGCCAGCGAAGGGGAAAGTAGCTCCTACGAGCAGTACTTC
j_call: TRBJ2-7; clone_size: NA; d_call: TRBD1; v_call: TRBV6-5; cdr3_aa: CASSRYRGSYEQYF; cdr3_nt: TGTGCCAGCAGCCGATACAGGGGATCCTACGAGCAGTACTTC
j_call: TRBJ1-1; clone_size: NA; d_call: NA; v_call: TRBV5-8; cdr3_aa: CASSSRLGGTDTEAFF; cdr3_nt: TGTGCCAGCAGCTCCCGGCTGGGGGGGACGGACACTGAAGCTTTCTTT